This T cell receptor beta chain was observed in a study of regulatory T cells in long-lasting Graves disease. Construction of the TCR beta libraries employed iRepertoire HTBI primers in conjunction with Arm-PCR of CDR3 regions. TCRdb re-called the multiplex PCR reads with MiXCR, one entry per CDR3 protein. The repertoire holds approximately 400,000 distinct CDR3 sequences, around 15% seen once, with 22% in the top ten. Time point reported: newly diagnosed GD, antithyroid drugs for less than 3 months. After RNA was extracted from PBMCs, the TCR library was made from it. The CDR3 has 12 amino acids. Germline assignment: CDR1 SGHTA and CDR2 FQGNSA. Between the trimmed V and J ends, which lost 5 bases and 9 bases, there was a span of 14 bases.

This clonotype originated in a female donor with Graves disease. The material was peripheral blood mononuclear cells (PBMCs), obtained at new diagnosis, from a patient treated with antithyroid drugs. This sequence joins TRBV7-2 and TRBJ2-7, with D unclear. The CDR3 nucleotides are TGTGCCAGCAGCCAAGACCTTCCATGGCAGTACTTC. It yields the protein CASSQDLPWQYF.